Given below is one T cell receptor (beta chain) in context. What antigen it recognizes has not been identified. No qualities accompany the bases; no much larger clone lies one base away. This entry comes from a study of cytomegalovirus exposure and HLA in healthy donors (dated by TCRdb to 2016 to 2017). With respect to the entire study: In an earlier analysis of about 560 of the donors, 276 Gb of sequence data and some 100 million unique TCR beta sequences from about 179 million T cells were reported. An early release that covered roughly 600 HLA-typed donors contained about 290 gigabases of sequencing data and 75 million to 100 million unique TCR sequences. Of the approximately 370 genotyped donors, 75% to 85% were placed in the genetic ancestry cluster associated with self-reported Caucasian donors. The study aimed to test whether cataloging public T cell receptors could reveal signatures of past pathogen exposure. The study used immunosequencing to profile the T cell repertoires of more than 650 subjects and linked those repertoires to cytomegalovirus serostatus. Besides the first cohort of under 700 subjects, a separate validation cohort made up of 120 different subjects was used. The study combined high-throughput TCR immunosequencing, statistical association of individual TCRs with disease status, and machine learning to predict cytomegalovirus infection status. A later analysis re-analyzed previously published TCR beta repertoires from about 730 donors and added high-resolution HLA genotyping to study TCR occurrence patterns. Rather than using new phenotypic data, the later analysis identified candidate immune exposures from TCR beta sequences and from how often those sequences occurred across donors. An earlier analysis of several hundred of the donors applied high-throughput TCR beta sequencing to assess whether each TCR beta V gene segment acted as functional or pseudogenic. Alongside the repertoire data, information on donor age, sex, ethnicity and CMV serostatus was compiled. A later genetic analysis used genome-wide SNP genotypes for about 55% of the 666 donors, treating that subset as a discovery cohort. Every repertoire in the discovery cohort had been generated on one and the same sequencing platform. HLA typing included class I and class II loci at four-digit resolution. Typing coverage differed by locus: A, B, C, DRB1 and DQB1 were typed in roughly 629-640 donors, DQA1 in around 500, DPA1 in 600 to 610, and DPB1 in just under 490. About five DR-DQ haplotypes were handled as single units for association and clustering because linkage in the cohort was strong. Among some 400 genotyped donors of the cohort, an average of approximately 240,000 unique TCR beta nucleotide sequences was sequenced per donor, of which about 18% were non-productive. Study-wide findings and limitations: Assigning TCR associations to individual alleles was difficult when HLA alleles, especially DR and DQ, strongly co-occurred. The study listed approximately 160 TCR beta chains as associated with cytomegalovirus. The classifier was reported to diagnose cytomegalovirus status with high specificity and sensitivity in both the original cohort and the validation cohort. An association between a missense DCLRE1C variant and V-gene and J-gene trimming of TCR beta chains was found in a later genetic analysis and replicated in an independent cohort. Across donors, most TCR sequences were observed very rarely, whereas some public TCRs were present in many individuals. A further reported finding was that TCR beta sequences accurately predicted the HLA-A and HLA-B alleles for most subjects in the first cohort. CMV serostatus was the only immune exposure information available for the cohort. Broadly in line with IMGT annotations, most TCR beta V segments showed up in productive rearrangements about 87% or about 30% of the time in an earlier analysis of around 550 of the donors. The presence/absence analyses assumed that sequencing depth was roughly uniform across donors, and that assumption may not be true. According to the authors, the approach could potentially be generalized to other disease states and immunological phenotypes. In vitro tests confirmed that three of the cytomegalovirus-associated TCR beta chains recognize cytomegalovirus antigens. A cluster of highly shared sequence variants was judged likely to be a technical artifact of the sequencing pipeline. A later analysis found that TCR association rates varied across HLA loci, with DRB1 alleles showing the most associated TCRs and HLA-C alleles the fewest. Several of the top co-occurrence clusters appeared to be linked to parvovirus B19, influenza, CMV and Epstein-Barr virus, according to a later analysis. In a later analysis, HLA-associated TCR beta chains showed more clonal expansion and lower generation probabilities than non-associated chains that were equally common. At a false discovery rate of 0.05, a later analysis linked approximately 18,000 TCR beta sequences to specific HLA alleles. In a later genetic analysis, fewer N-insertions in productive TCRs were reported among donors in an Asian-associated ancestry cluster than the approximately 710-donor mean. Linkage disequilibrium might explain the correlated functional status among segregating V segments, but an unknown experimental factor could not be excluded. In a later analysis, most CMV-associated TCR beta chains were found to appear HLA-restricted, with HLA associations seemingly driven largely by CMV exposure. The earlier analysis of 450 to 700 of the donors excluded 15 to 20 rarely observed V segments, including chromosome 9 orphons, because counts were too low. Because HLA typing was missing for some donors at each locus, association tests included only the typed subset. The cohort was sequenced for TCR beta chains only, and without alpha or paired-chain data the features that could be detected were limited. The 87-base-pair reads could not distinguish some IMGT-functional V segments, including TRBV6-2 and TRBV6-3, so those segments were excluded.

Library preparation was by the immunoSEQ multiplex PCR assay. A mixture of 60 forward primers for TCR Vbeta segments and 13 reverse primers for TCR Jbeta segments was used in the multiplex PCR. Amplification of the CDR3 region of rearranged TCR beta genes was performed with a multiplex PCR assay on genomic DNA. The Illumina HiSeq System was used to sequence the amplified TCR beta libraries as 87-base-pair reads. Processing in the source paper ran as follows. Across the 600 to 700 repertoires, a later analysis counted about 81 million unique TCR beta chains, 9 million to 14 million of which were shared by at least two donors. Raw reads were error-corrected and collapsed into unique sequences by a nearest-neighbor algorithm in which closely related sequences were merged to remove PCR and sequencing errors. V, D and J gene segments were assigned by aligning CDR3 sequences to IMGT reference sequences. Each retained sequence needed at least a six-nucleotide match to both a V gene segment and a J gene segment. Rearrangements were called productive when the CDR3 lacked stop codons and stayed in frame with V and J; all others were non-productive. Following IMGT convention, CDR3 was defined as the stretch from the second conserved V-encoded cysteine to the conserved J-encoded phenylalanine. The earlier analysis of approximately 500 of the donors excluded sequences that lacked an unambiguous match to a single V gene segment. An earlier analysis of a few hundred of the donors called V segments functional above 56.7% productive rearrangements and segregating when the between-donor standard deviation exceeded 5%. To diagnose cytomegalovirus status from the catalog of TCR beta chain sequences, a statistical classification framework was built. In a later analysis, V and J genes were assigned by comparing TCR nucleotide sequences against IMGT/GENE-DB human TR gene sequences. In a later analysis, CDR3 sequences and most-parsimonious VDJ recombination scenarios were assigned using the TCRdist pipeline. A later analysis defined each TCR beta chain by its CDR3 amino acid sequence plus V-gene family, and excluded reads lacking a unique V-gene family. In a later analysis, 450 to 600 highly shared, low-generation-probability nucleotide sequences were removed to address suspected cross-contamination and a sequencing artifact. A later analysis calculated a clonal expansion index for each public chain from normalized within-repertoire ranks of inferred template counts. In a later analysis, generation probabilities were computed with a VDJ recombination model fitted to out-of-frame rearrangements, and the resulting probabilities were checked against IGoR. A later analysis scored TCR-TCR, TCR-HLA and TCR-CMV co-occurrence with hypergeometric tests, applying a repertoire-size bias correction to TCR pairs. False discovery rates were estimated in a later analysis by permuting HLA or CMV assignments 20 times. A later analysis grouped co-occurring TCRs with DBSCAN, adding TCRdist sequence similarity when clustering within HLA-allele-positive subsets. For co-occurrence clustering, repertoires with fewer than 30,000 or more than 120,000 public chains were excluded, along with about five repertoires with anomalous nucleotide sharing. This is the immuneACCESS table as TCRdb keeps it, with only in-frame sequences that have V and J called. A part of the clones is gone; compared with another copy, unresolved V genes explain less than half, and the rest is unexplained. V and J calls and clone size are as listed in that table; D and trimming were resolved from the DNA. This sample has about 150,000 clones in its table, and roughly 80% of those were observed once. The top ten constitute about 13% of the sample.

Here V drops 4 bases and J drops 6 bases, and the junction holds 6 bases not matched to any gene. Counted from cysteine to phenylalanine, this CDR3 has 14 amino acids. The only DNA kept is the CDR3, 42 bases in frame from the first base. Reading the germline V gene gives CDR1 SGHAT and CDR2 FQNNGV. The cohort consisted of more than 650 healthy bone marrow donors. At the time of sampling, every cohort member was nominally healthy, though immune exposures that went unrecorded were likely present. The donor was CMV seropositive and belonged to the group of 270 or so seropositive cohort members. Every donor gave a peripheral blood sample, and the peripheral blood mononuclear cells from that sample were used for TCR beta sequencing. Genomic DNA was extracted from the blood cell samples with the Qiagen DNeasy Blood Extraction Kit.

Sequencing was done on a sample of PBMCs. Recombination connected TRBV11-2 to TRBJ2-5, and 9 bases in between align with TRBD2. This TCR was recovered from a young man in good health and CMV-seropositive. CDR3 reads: CASSSRGRGQTQYF. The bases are TGTGCCAGCAGCTCCCGCGGGAGGGGTCAGACCCAGTACTTC.